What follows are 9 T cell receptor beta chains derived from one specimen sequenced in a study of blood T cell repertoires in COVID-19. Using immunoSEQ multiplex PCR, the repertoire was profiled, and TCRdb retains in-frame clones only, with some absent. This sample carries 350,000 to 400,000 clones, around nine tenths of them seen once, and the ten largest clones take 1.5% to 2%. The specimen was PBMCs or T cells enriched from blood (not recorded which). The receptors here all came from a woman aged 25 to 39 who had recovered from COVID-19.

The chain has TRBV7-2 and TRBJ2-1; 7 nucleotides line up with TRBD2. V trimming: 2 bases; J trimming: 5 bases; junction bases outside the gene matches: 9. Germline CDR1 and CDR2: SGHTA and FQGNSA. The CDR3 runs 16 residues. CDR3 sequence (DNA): TGTGCCAGCAGCTTAATCGGGCGGGGGAGTCACAATGAGCAGTTCTTC. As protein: CASSLIGRGSHNEQFF.

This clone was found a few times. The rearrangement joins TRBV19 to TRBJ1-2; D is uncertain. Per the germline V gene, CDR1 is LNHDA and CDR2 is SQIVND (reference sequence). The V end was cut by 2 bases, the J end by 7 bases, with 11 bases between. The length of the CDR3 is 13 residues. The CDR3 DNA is TGTGCCAGTAGTATATACCATGGAGCTGGCTACACCTTC. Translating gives CASSIYHGAGYTF. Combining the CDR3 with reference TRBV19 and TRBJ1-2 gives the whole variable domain DGGITQSPKYLFRKEGQNVTLSCEQNLNHDAMYWYRQDPGQGLRLIYYSQIVNDFQKGDIAEGYSVSREKKESFPLTVTSAQKNPTAFYLCASSIYHGAGYTFGSGTRLTVV.

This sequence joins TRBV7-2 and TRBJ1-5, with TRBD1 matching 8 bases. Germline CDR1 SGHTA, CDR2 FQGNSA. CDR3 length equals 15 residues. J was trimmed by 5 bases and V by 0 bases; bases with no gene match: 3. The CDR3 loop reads CASSLAAGGYQPQHF. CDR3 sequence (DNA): TGTGCCAGCAGCTTAGCGGCAGGGGGCTATCAGCCCCAGCATTTT.

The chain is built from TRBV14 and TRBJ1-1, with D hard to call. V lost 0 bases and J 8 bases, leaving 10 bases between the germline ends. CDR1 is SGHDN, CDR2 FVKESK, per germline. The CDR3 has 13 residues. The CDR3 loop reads CASSQEGGWEAFF. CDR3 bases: TGTGCCAGCAGCCAAGAGGGAGGGTGGGAAGCTTTCTTT.

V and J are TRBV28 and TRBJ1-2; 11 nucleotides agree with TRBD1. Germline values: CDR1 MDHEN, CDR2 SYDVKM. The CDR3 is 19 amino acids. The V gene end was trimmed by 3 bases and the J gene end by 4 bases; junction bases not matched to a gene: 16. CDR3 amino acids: CASSLITGTGGSKGYGYTF. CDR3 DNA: TGTGCCAGCAGTTTGATTACTGGGACAGGGGGGTCAAAGGGCTATGGCTACACCTTC.

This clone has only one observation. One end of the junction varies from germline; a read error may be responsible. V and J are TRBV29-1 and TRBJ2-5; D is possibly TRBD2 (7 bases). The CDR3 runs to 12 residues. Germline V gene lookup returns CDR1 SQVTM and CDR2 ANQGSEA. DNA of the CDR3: TGCATCGTTGGGGGGGGCCCAGAGACCCAGTACTTC. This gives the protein CIVGGGPETQYF.

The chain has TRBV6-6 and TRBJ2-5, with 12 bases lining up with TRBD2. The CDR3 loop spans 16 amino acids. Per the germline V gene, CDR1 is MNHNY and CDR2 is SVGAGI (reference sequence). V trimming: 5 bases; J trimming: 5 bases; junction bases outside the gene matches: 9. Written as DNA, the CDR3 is TGTGCCAGCAGTCCACGACTAGCGGGAGCTCGTGAGACCCAGTACTTC. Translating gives CASSPRLAGARETQYF.

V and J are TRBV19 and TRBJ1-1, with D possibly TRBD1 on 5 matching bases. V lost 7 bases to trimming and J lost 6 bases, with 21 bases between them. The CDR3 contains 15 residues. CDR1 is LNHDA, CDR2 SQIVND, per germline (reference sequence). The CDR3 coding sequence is TGTGCCAGTATCTTCATGCGGGGGTCCTACGCTGAAGCTTTCTTT. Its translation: CASIFMRGSYAEAFF.

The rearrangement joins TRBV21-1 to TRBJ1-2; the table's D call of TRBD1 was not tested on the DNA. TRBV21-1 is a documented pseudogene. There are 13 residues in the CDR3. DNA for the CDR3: TGTGCCAACGCACAGGGGCGGGGACGTGGCTACACCTTC. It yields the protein CANAQGRGRGYTF.